Below, 15 T cell receptor beta chains from the same sample are listed, as sequenced in a study of cytomegalovirus exposure and HLA in healthy donors. A multiplex PCR was run with 60 Vbeta primers and 13 Jbeta primers. Profiling relied on immunoSEQ multiplex PCR, and the TCRdb table lists in-frame clones only, not all of them. Of roughly 180,000 clones in the sample, roughly 85% are singletons; the top ten hold 1%. Sequenced: PBMCs. The origin of the receptors is a boy younger than 10 in good health and CMV-seronegative.

V is TRBV28 and J is TRBJ1-2, with D tentatively TRBD1 (6 bases). Germline V gene data show CDR1 as MDHEN and CDR2 as SYDVKM. This CDR3 contains 11 residues. Between the trimmed V and J ends, which lost 6 bases and 8 bases, there was a span of 10 bases. The CDR3, as DNA: TGTGCCAGCAGCCCACAGGGCGGCTACACCTTC. It codes for CASSPQGGYTF.

The chain combines TRBV7-9 with TRBJ2-3; TRBD2 agrees at 16 bases. The CDR3 consists of 17 residues. Germline CDR1 is SEHNR and CDR2 is FQNEAQ (reference sequence). J was trimmed by 6 bases and V by 5 bases; bases with no gene match: 8. CDR3 coding DNA: TGTGCCAGCAGCCCTGGGACTAGCGGGAGGGTAAGGGATACGCAGTATTTT. This encodes CASSPGTSGRVRDTQYF.

This clone was seen only a few times. The CDR3 nucleotides read TGTGCCAGCAGCTTTACGGGTCACACAGATACGCAGTATTTT. Its translation: CASSFTGHTDTQYF. This chain uses TRBV9 with TRBJ2-3; D remains ambiguous. The CDR3 is made up of 14 amino acids. Germline V CDR1 and CDR2: SGDLS, YYNGEE. Trimming shortened V by 4 bases and J by 2 bases, and 11 bases separated the two germline ends.

The J gene is TRBJ2-2, the V gene TRBV19, with a tentative D call TRBD1 (5 bases). Germline values: CDR1 LNHDA, CDR2 SQIVND (reference sequence). Trimming cost V 3 bases and J 0 bases, with 14 bases left between them. CDR3 length: 17 residues. The CDR3 here is CASSIALGATNTGELFF. The CDR3 region has the DNA TGTGCCAGTAGTATCGCGCTAGGGGCCACGAACACCGGGGAGCTGTTTTTT.

The chain combines TRBV19 with TRBJ2-1; TRBD2 matches at 14 bases. This CDR3 spans 20 amino acids. The V gene's germline CDR1 is LNHDA and CDR2 SQIVND (reference sequence). V shed 5 bases and J 0 bases; nucleotides not matched to a gene: 12. CDR3 coding DNA: TGTGCCAGTAGTGGACCGACTAGCGGGAGGGCCGGGGGCTCCTACAATGAGCAGTTCTTC. This codes for CASSGPTSGRAGGSYNEQFF.

The rearrangement links TRBV15 to TRBJ2-2, with 8 bases lining up with TRBD1. Trimming cost V 4 bases and J 4 bases; bases outside gene matches: 8. From germline, CDR1 is LNHNV and CDR2 YYDKDF (reference sequence). The CDR3 covers 16 residues. The CDR3, as DNA: TGTGCCACCAGCAAAGGTAGACAGGGGCCCACCGGGGAGCTGTTTTTT. This gives the protein CATSKGRQGPTGELFF.

The chain joins TRBV25-1 to TRBJ1-3; D remains ambiguous. V lost 3 bases, J lost 0 bases, and 9 bases lay in between. The CDR3 totals 15 residues. Germline CDR1 is MGHDK and CDR2 is SYGVNS. The CDR3 loop is CASSDEPSSGNTIYF. The CDR3 coding sequence is TGTGCCAGCAGTGATGAGCCCTCCTCTGGAAACACCATATATTTT.

V is TRBV5-4 and J is TRBJ1-2, with D maybe TRBD1 (6 bases). The CDR3 loop spans 14 amino acids. The germline V and J ends were trimmed by 5 bases and 3 bases, with 14 bases remaining between them. Germline V gene data show CDR1 as SGHNT and CDR2 as YYREEE (reference sequence). CDR3 amino acids: CASRPGTTDYGYTF. For the CDR3, the DNA is TGTGCCAGCAGGCCCGGGACAACGGACTATGGCTACACCTTC.

V gene TRBV6-1 combines with J gene TRBJ2-3, with D possibly being TRBD2 (5 bases). The CDR3 runs to 15 residues. The germline V gene encodes CDR1 MNHNS and CDR2 SASEGT. V lost 6 bases and J lost 6, with 19 bases in between. In DNA form, the CDR3 reads TGTGCCAGCAGCGGCCTTGGACTGCCCCCCGATACGCAGTATTTT. This codes for CASSGLGLPPDTQYF.

CDR3 amino acids: CASSRTSLEQFF. The CDR3 coding sequence is TGTGCCAGCAGTCGGACTAGCCTCGAGCAGTTCTTC. The V gene is TRBV28, the J gene TRBJ2-1; 8 positions match TRBD2. CDR3 length: 12 amino acids. Trimming cost V 5 bases and J 10 bases; bases outside gene matches: 4. In germline, CDR1 is MDHEN, CDR2 SYDVKM.

The V gene is TRBV18, the J gene TRBJ2-2; 8 bases align to TRBD1. V lost 0 bases, J lost 2 bases, and 2 bases stayed unmatched. Germline V gene sequence: CDR1 KGHSH, CDR2 LQKENI. CDR3 size: 16 residues. CDR3 DNA sequence: TGTGCCAGCTCACCACCCGGACAGGGCAACACCGGGGAGCTGTTTTTT. This gives the protein CASSPPGQGNTGELFF.

The J gene is TRBJ1-1, the V gene TRBV30, with 9 bases fitting TRBD1. Germline assignment: CDR1 GTSNPN and CDR2 SVGIG (reference sequence). The CDR3 consists of 13 residues. The trim removed 1 base at V and 4 bases at J, leaving 1 base unmatched. CDR3 sequence (DNA): TGTGCCTGGAGTGCGACAGGGGGCACTGAAGCTTTCTTT. Translated: CAWSATGGTEAFF.

The chain joins TRBV6-5 to TRBJ1-2, with a tentative D call TRBD1 (5 bases). Trimming shortened V by 6 bases and J by 5 bases, and 13 bases separated the two germline ends. The CDR3 spans 13 residues. Germline CDR1 is MNHEY and CDR2 is SVGAGI. The DNA of the CDR3 is TGTGCCAGCAGCCGTGACAGCCAGTATGGCTACACCTTC. Amino acid sequence: CASSRDSQYGYTF.

V is TRBV7-9 and J is TRBJ2-4, with D uncertain. Trimming cost V 6 bases and J 0 bases, with 9 bases left between them. CDR1 and CDR2 (germline): SEHNR, FQNEAQ (reference sequence). The CDR3 is 14 residues long. The CDR3 is CASSSGLAKNIQYF. CDR3 bases: TGTGCCAGCAGTTCCGGGTTAGCCAAAAACATTCAGTACTTC.

The rearrangement uses TRBV5-1 and TRBJ2-3, with 9 nucleotides matching TRBD2. This CDR3 comprises 16 residues. The germline V gene encodes CDR1 SGHRS and CDR2 YFSETQ. Trimming took 2 bases from V and 2 from J; bases not matched to a gene: 6. Here the CDR3 DNA reads TGCGCCAGCAGCTTTGGGACTAGCTCCCTCACAGATACGCAGTATTTT. It codes for CASSFGTSSLTDTQYF. The whole variable domain, remainder taken from reference TRBV5-1 and TRBJ2-3, is KAGVTQTPRYLIKTRGQQVTLSCSPISGHRSVSWYQQTPGQGLQFLFEYFSETQRNKGNFPGRFSGRQFSNSRSEMNVSTLELGDSALYLCASSFGTSSLTDTQYFGPGTRLTVL.